What follows are 21 T cell receptor beta chains derived from one specimen sequenced in a study of cytomegalovirus exposure and HLA in healthy donors. The PCR made use of 60 Vbeta and 13 Jbeta primers. The protocol was immunoSEQ multiplex PCR, while the TCRdb copy is restricted to in-frame clones and leaves out a portion. This table has some 150,000 clones, approximately 80% appearing once. Sequenced input: PBMCs. Receptor source: a woman in her late teens or twenties in good health and CMV-seronegative.

This clone was observed a handful of times. J is TRBJ2-1 and V is TRBV28; D uncertain. Germline loops: CDR1 MDHEN, CDR2 SYDVKM. Trimming took 0 bases from V and 9 from J, leaving 6 bases between them. The CDR3 is 12 amino acids. CDR3 sequence (DNA): TGTGCCAGCAGTTTATGGGGCGTTGAGCAGTTCTTC. Protein sequence: CASSLWGVEQFF.

This clone was counted a single time. This sequence joins TRBV11-1 and TRBJ2-5; TRBD2 is a possible D gene (5 bases). The CDR3 contains 15 residues. Germline V lookup: CDR1 SGHAT, CDR2 FQDESV (reference sequence). With 3 bases removed from V and 7 bases from J, the gap between germline ends came to 18 bases. The CDR3 DNA is TGTGCCAGCAGCTTCTTCGAGGGAGCGGATCGGACCCAGTACTTC. Translation gives CASSFFEGADRTQYF. Together with reference TRBV11-1 and TRBJ2-5, the CDR3 gives the full variable domain: EAEVAQSPRYKITEKSQAVAFWCDPISGHATLYWYRQILGQGPELLVQFQDESVVDDSQLPKDRFSAERLKGVDSTLKIQPAELGDSAMYLCASSFFEGADRTQYFGPGTRLLVL.

The chain joins TRBV28 to TRBJ2-3, with 7 bases that match TRBD2. The CDR3 consists of 16 residues. Germline V gene data show CDR1 as MDHEN and CDR2 as SYDVKM. V trimming: 7 bases; J trimming: 1 base; junction bases outside the gene matches: 11. This CDR3 is CASKSWRERGTDTQYF. CDR3 sequence (DNA): TGTGCCAGCAAAAGTTGGCGGGAGAGGGGCACAGATACGCAGTATTTT.

This clone is a singleton in its sample. The rearrangement links TRBV5-1 to TRBJ1-1; TRBD1 agrees at 7 bases. Germline trimming cut 0 bases from V and 6 bases from J; bases unmatched to any gene: 5. The CDR3 is 14 amino acids. Germline CDR1 and CDR2: SGHRS and YFSETQ. CDR3 sequence (DNA): TGCGCCAGCAGCTTGGGACAGGGAGTAGCTGAAGCTTTCTTT. Translation: CASSLGQGVAEAFF.

This chain links TRBV5-4 with TRBJ2-7, with 7 positions matching TRBD1. CDR1 and CDR2 from the germline V gene are SGHNT and YYREEE (reference sequence). V was pared by 3 bases and J by 2 bases, with 11 bases of the junction left unmatched. This CDR3 is built from 16 residues. The CDR3 sequence: CASSSPDRDHPYEQYF. The CDR3 DNA sequence: TGTGCCAGCAGCTCTCCCGACAGGGACCATCCCTACGAGCAGTACTTC.

This chain connects TRBV10-3 to TRBJ2-1; possible D gene TRBD2, 5 bases. V lost 3 bases, J lost 2 bases, and 11 bases lay in between. Germline-derived CDR1 and CDR2 are ENHRY and SYGVKD. CDR3 size: 15 residues. CDR3 protein: CAISDPAVTYNEQFF. DNA of the CDR3: TGTGCCATCAGTGATCCAGCGGTAACCTACAATGAGCAGTTCTTC.

The rearrangement uses TRBV6-1 and TRBJ2-3, with a possible D match to TRBD2 (5 bases). The germline gives CDR1 MNHNS, CDR2 SASEGT. Trimming took off 6 bases at V and 5 bases at J, with 9 bases between the two ends. The length of the CDR3 is 12 residues. In DNA form, the CDR3 reads TGTGCCAGCAGCCCACTAGGAGATACGCAGTATTTT. This sequence encodes CASSPLGDTQYF.

The chain carries TRBV19 and TRBJ2-7, with 12 bases aligning to TRBD1. The CDR3 sequence is 15 residues long. With V trimmed by 6 bases and J by 7 bases, 10 bases remained unmatched. Germline assignment: CDR1 LNHDA and CDR2 SQIVND (reference sequence). In nucleotides, the CDR3 is TGTGCCAGTAGGCCCGGGACAGGGGGCTCGGGGGAGCAGTACTTC. Protein: CASRPGTGGSGEQYF.

This sequence joins TRBV10-3 and TRBJ2-3; D is perhaps TRBD2 (6 bases). Per germline, CDR1 ENHRY and CDR2 SYGVKD. This CDR3 contains 16 residues. V was clipped by 2 bases and J by 3 bases, with 15 bases between them. The CDR3 sequence: CAISEGREKKTDTQYF. DNA of the CDR3: TGTGCCATCAGTGAGGGACGGGAGAAGAAGACAGATACGCAGTATTTT.

The V gene is TRBV14, the J gene TRBJ1-3; D call uncertain. This CDR3 comprises 14 residues. The V gene lost 4 bases and the J gene lost 0 bases, with 7 bases spanning the gap. Germline V CDR1 and CDR2: SGHDN, FVKESK. CDR3 amino acids: CASSRGISGNTIYF. In nucleotides, the CDR3 is TGTGCCAGCAGCCGAGGTATCTCTGGAAACACCATATATTTT.

The chain carries TRBV6-4 and TRBJ1-1; maybe TRBD1 (6 bases). In germline, CDR1 is MRHNA, CDR2 SNTAGT. CDR3 length: 13 amino acids. V dropped 3 bases and J dropped 1 base, with 6 bases sitting between them. The DNA of the CDR3 is TGTGCCAGCAGTGAGGGGGCGAACACTGAAGCTTTCTTT. Translated, it gives CASSEGANTEAFF.

This sequence joins TRBV4-3 and TRBJ1-1, with 7 positions matching TRBD1. Germline V gene data show CDR1 as LGHNA and CDR2 as YSLEER. V gave up 0 bases and J gave up 8 bases; unmatched junction bases: 3. The CDR3 totals 13 residues. CDR3 DNA: TGCGCCAGCAGCCAAGAAGGGGGCTCCGAAGCTTTCTTT. Amino acid sequence: CASSQEGGSEAFF.

With regard to this clone: Mismatch with germline at one junction end may stem from a read error. The chain has TRBV7-7 and TRBJ2-2, with TRBD2 matching 9 bases. CDR3 size: 17 residues. The V gene's germline CDR1 is SSHAT and CDR2 FNYEAQ (reference sequence). The CDR3 loop is CASSPRGSGRVTGELFF. The CDR3 DNA sequence: TGTGCTAGCAGCCCCCGTGGTAGCGGGAGAGTCACCGGGGAGCTGTTTTTT.

The rearrangement joins TRBV19 to TRBJ2-1; the D is unclear. V gave up 6 bases and J gave up 7 bases, with 16 bases separating them. This CDR3 is 14 amino acids long. CDR1 and CDR2 (germline): LNHDA, SQIVND (reference sequence). CDR3 in amino acids: CASRLTGDQNEQFF. The CDR3 DNA reads TGTGCCAGTAGGTTAACGGGTGATCAGAATGAGCAGTTCTTC.

V and J are TRBV9 and TRBJ1-2; D is possibly TRBD1 (5 bases). The germline CDR1 and CDR2 sequences are SGDLS and YYNGEE. The V end lost 4 bases, the J end lost 3 bases, and 16 bases lay between the germline ends. The CDR3 has 15 amino acids. The CDR3 reads CASSPRLGEDYGYTF. The CDR3 DNA is TGTGCCAGCAGCCCGCGGTTGGGGGAGGACTATGGCTACACCTTC. Full variable domain (remainder filled in from reference TRBV9 and TRBJ1-2): DSGVTQTPKHLITATGQRVTLRCSPRSGDLSVYWYQQSLDQGLQFLIQYYNGEERAKGNILERFSAQQFPDLHSELNLSSLELGDSALYFCASSPRLGEDYGYTFGSGTRLTVV.

This clone has only one observation. V is TRBV5-1 and J is TRBJ2-2; 7 positions match TRBD2. CDR1 and CDR2 from the germline V gene are SGHRS and YFSETQ. The CDR3 contains 14 residues. Losses at the gene ends were 0 bases for V and 5 bases for J; bases not matched to a gene: 1. DNA for the CDR3: TGCGCCAGCAGCTTGGCGGGGGGAACCGGGGAGCTGTTTTTT. This gives the protein CASSLAGGTGELFF.

As for this clone: Other DNA variants within this sample encode the same CDR3. The chain joins TRBV7-2 to TRBJ2-1; D is undetermined. The CDR3 is 14 residues long. From germline, CDR1 is SGHTA and CDR2 FQGNSA. The V end was cut by 3 bases, the J end by 5 bases, with 11 bases between. The DNA for the CDR3 is TGTGCCAGCAGCTTTTCCTCTCAGAACAATGAGCAGTTCTTC. Translating it yields CASSFSSQNNEQFF.

The V call is TRBV9, the J call TRBJ1-5, with TRBD1 identical over 8 bases. Germline CDR1 is SGDLS and CDR2 is YYNGEE. This CDR3 contains 15 residues. V lost 3 bases to trimming and J lost 5 bases; unmatched junction nucleotides: 7. In nucleotides, the CDR3 is TGTGCCAGCAGCGCGACAGGGGCTATAGATCAGCCCCAGCATTTT. This sequence encodes CASSATGAIDQPQHF.

J is TRBJ2-7 and V is TRBV4-1, with TRBD2 identical over 14 bases. V shed 4 bases, J shed 7 bases, and the junction held 6 bases outside the gene matches. CDR1 and CDR2 (germline): MGHRA, YSYEKL. The CDR3 is made up of 15 amino acids. The CDR3 protein is CASSRGLAGALEQYF. The CDR3 nucleotides are TGCGCCAGCAGCCGGGGACTAGCGGGAGCCTTAGAGCAGTACTTC.

The V gene is TRBV5-6, the J gene TRBJ2-7; 7 positions agree with TRBD1. Germline assignment: CDR1 SGHDT and CDR2 YYEEEE. The CDR3 runs to 15 residues. V was pared by 0 bases and J by 5 bases, with 8 bases of the junction left unmatched. CDR3 coding DNA: TGTGCCAGCAGCTTGGACAGGGGCGATGTCCACGAGCAGTACTTC. Translated: CASSLDRGDVHEQYF.

The chain links TRBV7-2 to TRBJ2-7; 10 bases are shared with TRBD1. After removal of 3 bases from V and 0 bases from J, the junction contained 2 bases not matched to a gene. From germline, CDR1 is SGHTA and CDR2 FQGNSA. This CDR3 region has 15 residues. The CDR3 DNA reads TGTGCCAGCAGCTTGGGACAGGGGATCTCCTACGAGCAGTACTTC. Translation gives CASSLGQGISYEQYF.